The next 7 T cell receptor beta chains were all read from a single sample in a study of PD-1 blockade in classical Hodgkin lymphoma. Data came from immunoSEQ multiplex PCR; TCRdb stores just in-frame clones and leaves some out. Here the sample spans more than 13,000 clones, 89% being singletons. Time point indicated: cycle 4 day 1 (C4D1), after 6 weeks of nivolumab. Patients all relapsed after autologous stem cell transplantation, and there was variation in brentuximab vedotin exposure. Applied to thawed PBMCs, magnetic negative selection was the method used to isolate CD8+ T cells. This sample comprised CD8+ T cells from blood, obtained before the fourth cycle of nivolumab. The receptors were sampled from a human donor with classical Hodgkin lymphoma.

This chain uses TRBV19 with TRBJ1-2; D is undetermined. The CDR3 is 15 amino acids. V dropped 5 bases and J dropped 4 bases, with 17 bases sitting between them. CDR1 is LNHDA, CDR2 SQIVND, per germline (reference sequence). The CDR3 here is CASSLLAAKGYGYTF. In DNA form, the CDR3 reads TGTGCCAGTAGTCTACTGGCCGCGAAGGGCTATGGCTACACCTTC.

The chain recombines TRBV28 with TRBJ2-3; D is tentatively TRBD1 or TRBD2 (5 bases each). V shed 6 bases and J shed 0 bases, with 16 bases lying between them. Germline V gene lookup returns CDR1 MDHEN and CDR2 SYDVKM. The CDR3 is made up of 16 amino acids. CDR3 bases: TGTGCCAGCAGGGCCTCGTTCTGGGGGAGCACAGATACGCAGTATTTT. Amino acid sequence: CASRASFWGSTDTQYF.

The rearrangement joins TRBV7-9 to TRBJ2-7; 7 nucleotides agree with TRBD1. The CDR3 contains 13 residues. Trimming removed 11 bases from V and 2 bases from J; junction bases left unmatched: 9. Germline V gives CDR1 SEHNR, CDR2 FQNEAQ (reference sequence). CDR3 sequence (DNA): TGTGCCGGAGCCGAAGGACAGGCCTACGAGCAGTACTTC. It encodes CAGAEGQAYEQYF. The variable domain in full, with the rest retrieved from reference TRBV7-9 and TRBJ2-7, is DTGVSQNPRHKITKRGQNVTFRCDPISEHNRLYWYRQTLGQGPEFLTYFQNEAQLEKSRLLSDRFSAERPKGSFSTLEIQRTEQGDSAMYLCAGAEGQAYEQYFGPGTRLTVT.

Note on this clone: Because it lacks the conserved phenylalanine or tryptophan at the end, this CDR3 is likely a read error. Because the CDR3's place on the DNA is in doubt, the DNA is left out and the CDR3 is given as listed by TCRdb. The CDR3 spells CASSFHGTGGVS. The chain couples TRBV7-9 to TRBJ2-7; TRBD1 was called by the table and not checked on the DNA. Including both end residues, the CDR3 is 12 amino acids long. Germline V gene sequence: CDR1 SEHNR, CDR2 FQNEAQ (reference sequence).

This clone was detected once. This chain's CDR3 is CSVEAYWTHQETQYF. The CDR3 nucleotides are TGCAGCGTTGAAGCCTATTGGACACACCAAGAGACCCAGTACTTC. The chain links TRBV29-1 to TRBJ2-5; D might be TRBD1 (5 bases). Germline CDR1 reads SQVTM; CDR2 reads ANQGSEA. The CDR3 has 15 residues. Trimming cost V 1 base and J 0 bases, with 12 bases left between them.

The J gene is TRBJ2-1, the V gene TRBV30; tentatively, D is TRBD2 (6 bases). Germline V lookup: CDR1 GTSNPN, CDR2 SVGIG (reference sequence). The CDR3 spans 14 residues. V was trimmed by 1 base and J by 2 bases, leaving 9 bases between them. CDR3: CAWSAGAPYNEQFF. The CDR3 bases are TGTGCCTGGAGTGCGGGAGCACCCTACAATGAGCAGTTCTTC.

This rearrangement joins TRBV9 to TRBJ2-2, with 7 bases fitting TRBD1. V trimming: 4 bases; J trimming: 4 bases; junction bases outside the gene matches: 4. The CDR3 extends over 14 amino acids. The germline gives CDR1 SGDLS, CDR2 YYNGEE. The CDR3 protein is CASSPTGTTGELFF. The CDR3 bases are TGTGCCAGCAGCCCGACAGGGACCACCGGGGAGCTGTTTTTT.